The rows below give T cell receptor beta chains drawn from one sample of a study of cytomegalovirus exposure and HLA in healthy donors. TCRdb's copy holds only in-frame clones and misses some; the assay was immunoSEQ multiplex PCR. Of about 120,000 clones in the sample, about four fifths were seen once. Input material: PBMCs. The receptor set was obtained from a female donor in good health and CMV-seropositive. CDR3s leave out the opening cysteine and the closing phenylalanine or tryptophan.

V: TRBV6-6
J: TRBJ1-1
CDR3: ASVFRAGKGTEAF

V: TRBV14
J: TRBJ1-6
CDR3: ASSPDRDNSPLH

V: TRBV15
J: TRBJ1-1
CDR3: ATSREGYRPTEAF

V: TRBV15
J: TRBJ2-7
CDR3: ATSRPGQAPYEQY

V: TRBV7-9
J: TRBJ2-1
CDR3: ASENEQF

V: TRBV5-4
J: TRBJ1-1
CDR3: ASSLTGRVTEAF

V: TRBV6-5
J: TRBJ1-2
CDR3: ASSYSAGIDGYT

V: TRBV9
J: TRBJ1-2
CDR3: ASRAGYGYT

V: TRBV4-2
J: TRBJ1-2
CDR3: ASSHPTTRGIYGYT

V: TRBV5-1
J: TRBJ2-2
CDR3: ASSSDRASGELF

V: TRBV6-1
J: TRBJ2-7
CDR3: ASTRAGDSSYEQY

V: TRBV7-9
J: TRBJ1-4
CDR3: ASSLARLGAREKLF

V: TRBV18
J: TRBJ1-4
CDR3: ASSPQAGENEKLF

V: TRBV7-3
J: TRBJ2-1
CDR3: ASSPGGADEQF

V: TRBV10-2
J: TRBJ2-5
CDR3: ASWGKGAGETQY

V: TRBV7-9
J: TRBJ1-6
CDR3: ASSLSGGSPLH

V: TRBV6-5
J: TRBJ2-7
CDR3: ASSSEGTGVYEQY

V: TRBV7-8
J: TRBJ1-2
CDR3: ASSLGAQGGKGGYT

V: TRBV5-1
J: TRBJ2-5
CDR3: ASSFGLAYQETQY

V: TRBV4-1
J: TRBJ2-5
CDR3: ASSRGTSGGVQETQY

V: TRBV29-1
J: TRBJ2-5
CDR3: SVAYTSEGGETQY

V: TRBV27
J: TRBJ1-2
CDR3: ASRTAGTVYGYT

V: TRBV7-2
J: TRBJ2-1
CDR3: ASSLGHKQF

V: TRBV27
J: TRBJ1-1
CDR3: ASSPTGNTEAF

V: TRBV7-2
J: TRBJ1-5
CDR3: ASSVRSNQPQH

V: TRBV6-5
J: TRBJ2-7
CDR3: ASSYRGSYEQY

V: TRBV2
J: TRBJ1-5
CDR3: ASSRQGVISQPQH

V: TRBV30
J: TRBJ2-5
CDR3: AWSVPLVGYRETQY

V: TRBV5-5
J: TRBJ2-7
CDR3: ASSMYRNSYEQY

V: TRBV7-9
J: TRBJ1-2
CDR3: ASSLLGALNYGYT

V: TRBV4-2
J: TRBJ1-2
CDR3: ASSLGTGAGRGYT

V: TRBV14
J: TRBJ2-7
CDR3: ASSQRTGGSYEQY

V: TRBV7-2
J: TRBJ2-5
CDR3: ASSLGQGMRKETQY

V: TRBV18
J: TRBJ1-1
CDR3: ASSPPGRGTNTEAF

V: TRBV5-1
J: TRBJ2-7
CDR3: ASSLAGQGQGLYEQY

V: TRBV19
J: TRBJ1-2
CDR3: ASSIWRNYGYT

V: TRBV5-1
J: TRBJ2-5
CDR3: ASSQGLPGETQY

V: TRBV11-2
J: TRBJ1-6
CDR3: ASSLTGPPILPLH

V: TRBV9
J: TRBJ2-2
CDR3: ASSGQEEANTGELF

V: TRBV5-1
J: TRBJ1-1
CDR3: ASRGALGGTEAF

V: TRBV19
J: TRBJ2-4
CDR3: ASSPPHDRVSPKNIQY

V: TRBV6-5
J: TRBJ1-1
CDR3: ASSYNRLAF

V: TRBV7-2
J: TRBJ2-3
CDR3: ASSFRGGPFSTDTQY

V: TRBV4-3
J: TRBJ2-5
CDR3: ASSQDLAGGPGQETQY

V: TRBV9
J: TRBJ1-2
CDR3: ASSARGTGYGYT

V: TRBV5-1
J: TRBJ1-3
CDR3: ASSFGGGGNTIY

V: TRBV7-9
J: TRBJ1-6
CDR3: ASSTPWQGDSPLH